This entry is about one T cell receptor beta chain. The source of the sample is a study of CD8+CD57+ T cells in acquired aplastic anemia. About the study: DNA recovered from sorted CD4+ and CD8+ cells had a mean of about 3.5 ug.

Those patients picked for sequencing had displayed CD8+CD57+ cell expansion on flow cytometry. CDR3 and TCR beta VDJ profiling relied on genomic DNA as the template. MiXCR was run by TCRdb on the reads, yielding one entry per CDR3 protein. The sample lists roughly 500,000 distinct CDR3 sequences, more than 25% occurring once. The CDR3 runs 15 residues. The germline V and J ends were trimmed by 3 bases and 4 bases, with 13 bases remaining between them. CDR1 and CDR2 from the germline V gene are SGHRS and YFSETQ. Sequenced material: sorted CD4+, CD8+, or CD8+CD57+ T cells (not recorded which) from PBMCs. The sequence was obtained from a human donor with aplastic anemia. The rearrangement joins TRBV5-1 to TRBJ2-2; no definite D call. The CDR3 sequence: CASSYNGQITGELFF. CDR3 nucleotide sequence: TGCGCCAGCAGCTATAACGGGCAGATCACCGGGGAGCTGTTTTTT.